Listed here are 27 T cell receptor beta chains from one sample, sequenced in a study of blood T cell repertoires in COVID-19 (dated by TCRdb to 2018 to 2021). The library came from the immunoSEQ multiplex PCR assay. Held by TCRdb, this immuneACCESS table contains in-frame sequences only and omits some clones. Under half of the omission traces to an unresolved V gene where checked; the cause of the rest is unknown. The sample records about 220,000 clones, 80% to 90% of which are singletons. The ten top clones hold 3.5% to 4.5% of the sample. What was sequenced was PBMCs or T cells enriched from blood (not recorded which). The receptors shown here come from a woman aged 35 to 49 with acute COVID-19.

V usage is TRBV25-1 and J usage is TRBJ2-5; 9 nucleotides line up with TRBD1. Germline CDR1 reads MGHDK; CDR2 reads SYGVNS. The CDR3 is 16 amino acids. After removal of 4 bases from V and 5 bases from J, the junction contained 11 bases not matched to a gene. The CDR3 region has the DNA TGTGCCAGCAGTGCATCCGGGACAGGGACCCGGGAGACCCAGTACTTC. Translation gives CASSASGTGTRETQYF.

CDR3 nucleotide sequence: TGTGCCAGCAGGGACATCCGAGACTATGGCTACACCTTC. Translating it yields CASRDIRDYGYTF. The gene calls are TRBV6-5 and TRBJ1-2, with a tentative D call TRBD1 (5 bases). Trimming left V 6 bases short and J 3 bases short, with 11 bases between. The CDR3 has 13 amino acids. The germline CDR1 and CDR2 sequences are MNHEY and SVGAGI.

This clone has a single count. The chain joins TRBV10-3 to TRBJ1-1, with D perhaps TRBD1 (5 bases). The CDR3 sequence is 13 residues long. From germline, CDR1 is ENHRY and CDR2 SYGVKD. V was cut by 7 bases and J by 8 bases, with 17 bases left in between. The DNA for the CDR3 is TGTGCCATCAAGGCGGACACGGGAGCGGAAGCTTTCTTT. Encoded protein: CAIKADTGAEAFF.

V gene TRBV2 combines with J gene TRBJ2-3; D possibly corresponds to TRBD1 (6 bases). Trimming shortened V by 1 base and J by 4 bases, and 12 bases separated the two germline ends. CDR3 length: 15 amino acids. Germline V gene lookup returns CDR1 SNHLY and CDR2 FYNNEI. The CDR3 DNA follows: TGTGCCAGCAGTGAAGACAGGGTCATGTCAGATACGCAGTATTTT. Translating it yields CASSEDRVMSDTQYF.

The table lists this clone with a few counts. The V gene is TRBV10-3, the J gene TRBJ1-1, with 10 nucleotides matching TRBD1. The CDR3 has 13 amino acids. V lost 10 bases and J lost 7; bases outside the gene matches: 9. In germline, CDR1 is ENHRY, CDR2 SYGVKD. DNA for the CDR3: TGTGCCACTAAAGACAGGGGGCCATTTGAAGCTTTCTTT. It yields the protein CATKDRGPFEAFF.

As concerns this clone: In the same sample, other DNA sequences code for this CDR3. The chain couples TRBV12-3 or TRBV12-4 to TRBJ2-1; 8 nucleotides agree with TRBD2. The CDR3 length is 12 residues. The trim removed 7 bases at V and 7 bases at J, leaving 3 bases unmatched. In nucleotides, the CDR3 is TGTGCCAGCAATCCGGGGGGGAATGAGCAGTTCTTC. Protein: CASNPGGNEQFF.

This clone has a single count. The chain has TRBV7-8 and TRBJ1-2; the match to TRBD1 covers 7 bases. CDR1 SGHVS and CDR2 FQNEAQ come from the germline V gene. V was clipped by 4 bases and J by 2 bases; unmatched bases: 10. This CDR3 is built from 16 residues. For the CDR3, the DNA is TGTGCCAGCAGCTATGGGACAGCCAGAATAAACTATGGCTACACCTTC. Protein product: CASSYGTARINYGYTF.

V gene TRBV9 combines with J gene TRBJ1-2; 10 bases agree with TRBD1. V shed 4 bases, J shed 5 bases, and the junction held 5 bases outside the gene matches. This CDR3 has 14 residues. Germline V gene data show CDR1 as SGDLS and CDR2 as YYNGEE. CDR3 sequence (DNA): TGTGCCAGCAGCCACGACAGGGGGCTGTATGGCTACACCTTC. It encodes CASSHDRGLYGYTF.

V gene TRBV3-1 (or the pseudogene TRBV3-2) combines with J gene TRBJ1-4; no definite D call. This CDR3 contains 13 residues. The germline V gene encodes CDR1 LGHDT and CDR2 YNNKEL (reference sequence). Trimming removed 4 bases at V and 10 bases at J, with 13 bases between. CDR3 sequence (DNA): TGTGCCAGCAGCCCCAGCTCGACGGGAAAACTGTTTTTT. It translates to CASSPSSTGKLFF.

In its sample, this clone was seen a few times. V gene TRBV4-3 combines with J gene TRBJ2-5, with TRBD1 matching over 9 bases. This CDR3 contains 13 residues. J lost 5 bases, V lost 4 bases, and 2 bases had no gene match. In germline, CDR1 is LGHNA, CDR2 YSLEER. CDR3 residues: CASSRDRGETQYF. DNA for the CDR3: TGCGCCAGCAGCCGTGACAGGGGGGAGACCCAGTACTTC.

The chain couples TRBV7-9 to TRBJ1-6; 8 bases align to TRBD1. Germline CDR1 is SEHNR and CDR2 is FQNEAQ (reference sequence). The CDR3 is 16 residues long. The J segment lost 4 bases and the V segment lost 5 bases, leaving 7 bases of the junction unmatched. Written as DNA, the CDR3 is TGTGCCAGCAGCCCCGGGACAGGCGTTTATAATTCACCCCTCCACTTT. This translates into CASSPGTGVYNSPLHF.

This clone was detected only once. The chain recombines TRBV18 with TRBJ1-2; 8 nucleotides line up with TRBD1. Per germline, CDR1 KGHSH and CDR2 LQKENI. The CDR3 covers 13 residues. With 4 bases clipped from V and 5 bases from J, the junction kept 3 bases outside the gene matches. The chain's CDR3 is CASSRQGAYGYTF. In DNA form, the CDR3 reads TGTGCCAGCTCACGGCAGGGGGCGTATGGCTACACCTTC.

The chain has TRBV6-2 or TRBV6-3 and TRBJ1-4; 7 positions match TRBD1. The CDR3 has 15 residues. Germline CDR1 reads MNHEY; CDR2 reads SVGEGT. The junction had 7 bases not matched to a gene; V was cut back by 4 bases and J by 5 bases. The CDR3 DNA reads TGTGCCAGCAGTTCCGCCGGGACAGTCAATGAAAAACTGTTTTTT. This translates into CASSSAGTVNEKLFF.

The chain joins TRBV7-6 to TRBJ1-1; D gene unclear. V gave up 6 bases and J gave up 3 bases, with 11 bases separating them. CDR1 and CDR2 from the germline V gene are SGHVS and FNYEAQ. The CDR3 is 13 residues long. The CDR3 nucleotides read TGTGCCAGCAGTCGGGGAGTGGACACTGAAGCTTTCTTT. Translating gives CASSRGVDTEAFF.

V is TRBV4-1 and J is TRBJ2-1; 11 bases fit TRBD2. From germline, CDR1 is MGHRA and CDR2 YSYEKL. The V segment lost 0 bases and the J segment 5 bases; nucleotides outside the gene matches: 15. This CDR3 is built from 20 residues. The CDR3 coding sequence is TGCGCCAGCAGCCAAGAGGGGTGGCTAGCGGGGGGTCCTCTACACAATGAGCAGTTCTTC. This translates into CASSQEGWLAGGPLHNEQFF.

The chain couples TRBV30 to TRBJ2-3, with D unresolved. This CDR3 contains 15 residues. The V and J ends lost 0 bases and 0 bases respectively, with 10 bases between them. Per germline, CDR1 GTSNPN and CDR2 SVGIG (reference sequence). The chain's CDR3 is CAWSVPRPSTDTQYF. DNA for the CDR3: TGTGCCTGGAGTGTCCCTAGACCTAGCACAGATACGCAGTATTTT.

This chain joins TRBV7-9 and TRBJ1-2; D gene uncertain. V was shortened by 2 bases and J by 2 bases, with 9 bases between the two germline ends. The germline CDR1 and CDR2 sequences are SEHNR and FQNEAQ (reference sequence). This CDR3 has 14 residues. The CDR3 protein is CASSLQDGNYGYTF. In nucleotides, the CDR3 is TGTGCCAGCAGCTTACAAGACGGGAACTATGGCTACACCTTC.

This chain links TRBV4-1 with TRBJ1-2; 8 bases agree with TRBD1. V lost 0 bases, J lost 2 bases, and 2 bases stayed unmatched. This CDR3 contains 15 residues. In germline, CDR1 is MGHRA, CDR2 YSYEKL. The chain's CDR3 is CASSQDRGQNYGYTF. CDR3 coding DNA: TGCGCCAGCAGCCAAGACAGGGGGCAAAACTATGGCTACACCTTC.

The V and J genes are TRBV11-2 and TRBJ1-1; D might be TRBD1 (5 bases). The ends were cut back, 4 bases at V and 0 bases at J, with 12 bases in the middle. The CDR3 covers 15 residues. Germline V gene data show CDR1 as SGHAT and CDR2 as FQNNGV. The CDR3 spells CASSSRTPMNTEAFF. The CDR3 nucleotides are TGTGCCAGCAGCTCCAGGACACCGATGAACACTGAAGCTTTCTTT. Full variable domain (missing parts from reference TRBV11-2 and TRBJ1-1): EAGVAQSPRYKIIEKRQSVAFWCNPISGHATLYWYQQILGQGPKLLIQFQNNGVVDDSQLPKDRFSAERLKGVDSTLKIQPAKLEDSAVYLCASSSRTPMNTEAFFGQGTRLTVV.

CDR3 region: CASSGLTNEKLFF. The DNA for the CDR3 is TGTGCCAGCAGTGGGCTGACTAATGAAAAACTGTTTTTT. This chain joins TRBV25-1 and TRBJ1-4; unclear D gene. V was pared by 4 bases and J by 2 bases, with 5 bases between. Germline V CDR1 and CDR2: MGHDK, SYGVNS. CDR3 length: 13 residues.

The V gene is TRBV19, the J gene TRBJ2-1; 7 bases line up with TRBD2. The trim removed 5 bases at V and 15 bases at J, leaving 13 bases unmatched. Germline CDR1 LNHDA, CDR2 SQIVND (reference sequence). The CDR3 is 13 residues long. The chain's CDR3 is CASSDLTSAVPFF. The CDR3, as DNA: TGTGCCAGTAGTGATCTAACTAGCGCGGTTCCGTTCTTC.

The chain couples TRBV18 to TRBJ1-2; 9 bases match TRBD1. V was clipped by 6 bases and J by 2 bases; unmatched bases: 13. Germline lookup yields CDR1 KGHSH and CDR2 LQKENI. The CDR3 consists of 17 residues. The CDR3 here is CASSEAQGALVNYGYTF. CDR3 DNA: TGTGCCAGCTCCGAGGCACAGGGGGCTTTGGTGAACTATGGCTACACCTTC. The variable domain in full, with the rest retrieved from reference TRBV18 and TRBJ1-2, is NAGVMQNPRHLVRRRGQEARLRCSPMKGHSHVYWYRQLPEEGLKFMVYLQKENIIDESGMPKERFSAEFPKEGPSILRIQQVVRGDSAAYFCASSEAQGALVNYGYTFGSGTRLTVV.

This chain joins TRBV7-2 and TRBJ2-5; D is possibly TRBD1 (7 bases). Germline CDR1 is SGHTA and CDR2 is FQGNSA. V lost 7 bases and J lost 5, with 20 bases in between. This CDR3 has 15 amino acids. The CDR3 reads CASNPMSTGRETQYF. In nucleotides, the CDR3 is TGTGCCAGCAACCCAATGTCGACAGGGAGGGAGACCCAGTACTTC. The complete variable domain, with remaining parts taken from reference TRBV7-2 and TRBJ2-5, reads GAGVSQSPSNKVTEKGKDVELRCDPISGHTALYWYRQSLGQGLEFLIYFQGNSAPDKSGLPSDRFSAERTGGSVSTLTIQRTQQEDSAVYLCASNPMSTGRETQYFGPGTRLLVL.

The rearrangement uses TRBV15 and TRBJ1-5, with D uncertain. V shed 2 bases and J shed 7 bases, with 12 bases lying between them. Germline V gives CDR1 LNHNV, CDR2 YYDKDF (reference sequence). This CDR3 region has 14 residues. CDR3 nucleotide sequence: TGTGCCACCAGCAGACATCGCGAAAGCCAGCCCCAGCATTTT. As protein: CATSRHRESQPQHF.

Details on this clone: One junction end disagrees with the germline gene, perhaps due to a read error. V and J are TRBV5-4 and TRBJ1-1; 9 bases map to TRBD1. The germline gives CDR1 SGHNT, CDR2 YYREEE (reference sequence). CDR3 size: 14 residues. CDR3 in DNA: TGTGCCAGCAGTTTGGGACAGGGACCAACTGAAGCTTTCTTT. Residues: CASSLGQGPTEAFF.

The chain uses TRBV15 and TRBJ1-5; D is perhaps TRBD1 (5 bases). V dropped 3 bases and J dropped 4 bases, with 16 bases sitting between them. The germline gives CDR1 LNHNV, CDR2 YYDKDF (reference sequence). This CDR3 spans 16 amino acids. The CDR3 spells CATSRVTSGGNQPQHF. Written as DNA, the CDR3 is TGTGCCACCAGCAGGGTTACGTCGGGGGGGAATCAGCCCCAGCATTTT.

This clone appeared a single time. The chain joins TRBV10-2 to TRBJ1-1; 7 bases line up with TRBD1. Germline V gene lookup returns CDR1 WSHSY and CDR2 SAAADI. V lost 6 bases, J lost 0 bases, and 1 base stayed unmatched. CDR3 length equals 13 residues. The CDR3 reads CASSGTVNTEAFF. Written as DNA, the CDR3 is TGCGCCAGCAGCGGGACAGTGAACACTGAAGCTTTCTTT.